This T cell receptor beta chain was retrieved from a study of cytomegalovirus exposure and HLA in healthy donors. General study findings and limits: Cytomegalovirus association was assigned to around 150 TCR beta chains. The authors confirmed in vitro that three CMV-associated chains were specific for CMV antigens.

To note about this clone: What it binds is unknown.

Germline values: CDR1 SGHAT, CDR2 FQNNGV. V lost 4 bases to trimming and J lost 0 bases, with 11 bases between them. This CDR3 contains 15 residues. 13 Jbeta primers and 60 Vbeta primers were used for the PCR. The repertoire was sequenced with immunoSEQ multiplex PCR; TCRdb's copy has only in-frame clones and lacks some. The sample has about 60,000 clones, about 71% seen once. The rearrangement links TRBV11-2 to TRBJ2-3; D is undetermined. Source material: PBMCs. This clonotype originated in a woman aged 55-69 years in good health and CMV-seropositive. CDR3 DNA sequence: TGTGCCAGCAGCTGGAGTGCGCTAAGCACAGATACGCAGTATTTT. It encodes CASSWSALSTDTQYF.